This T cell receptor (beta chain) is from a study of vaccination effects on CD4 cells after COVID-19. Study-wide points: Researchers report that only 1 of 255 vaccine-induced clones in healthy vaccinees cross-reacted with common cold coronaviruses.

Worth noting for this clone: Its matching antigen is unknown.

Germline V gene lookup returns CDR1 LGHDT and CDR2 YNNKEL (reference sequence). This CDR3 is built from 16 residues. V was clipped by 4 bases and J by 0 bases, with 12 bases between them. The protocol was immunoSEQ multiplex PCR, while the TCRdb copy is restricted to in-frame clones and leaves out a portion. The table lists fewer than 40,000 clones, roughly two thirds of them singletons. ViraFEST assay sequencing came after antigen-specific CD4+ T cells were expanded with viral peptide pools. Researchers isolated CD4+ T cells once less than 13 days of culture had elapsed. Previously uninfected by SARS-CoV-2, the vaccine recipients also showed negative nucleocapsid antibodies.

The J gene is TRBJ2-2, the V gene TRBV3-1 (or the pseudogene TRBV3-2); unclear D gene. The clonotype comes from a human donor who received a COVID-19 vaccine. The sample in question was CD4+ T cells from PBMCs cultured with HCoV-229E spike peptides, obtained before COVID-19 vaccination. The CDR3 region has the DNA TGTGCCAGCAGCCGAATGTGGCCTACGAACACCGGGGAGCTGTTTTTT. Translating gives CASSRMWPTNTGELFF.